The entry below gives a single T cell receptor beta chain sequence along with its context. Its antigen is still unknown. The data were taken from a study of regulatory T cells in long-lasting Graves disease. Overall study: Graves' patients diagnosed newly had used antithyroid drugs under 3 months.

Both iRepertoire HTBI primers and Arm-PCR of CDR3 regions were used to build the TCR beta libraries. Using its own MiXCR run on the multiplex PCR reads, TCRdb lists one record per CDR3 protein. The sample shows 680,000 or so distinct CDR3 sequences, around 15% of them seen only once. The time point: newly diagnosed GD, antithyroid drugs for less than 3 months. Researchers made the TCR library from RNA that was extracted from PBMCs. Study-level results: Persistent disease preferred TRBV28, TRBJ1-2 and TRBJ2-5.

Trimming shortened V by 2 bases and J by 5 bases, and 10 bases separated the two germline ends. The germline V gene has CDR1 KGHSH and CDR2 LQKENI. The CDR3 runs to 14 residues. This same sample was also part of a study on T cells in Graves' hyperthyroidism and ophthalmopathy. This second report adds: Each patient was aged 18 to 65 and had newly diagnosed hyperthyroidism of under 2 months' duration.

This TCR came from a woman aged 25 to 39 with Graves disease. The sample consisted of peripheral blood mononuclear cells (PBMCs), taken at new diagnosis, from a patient treated with antithyroid drugs. The chain employs TRBV18 and TRBJ1-5; D unresolved. The CDR3 region is CASSPTRLDQPQHF. The DNA for the CDR3 is TGTGCCAGCTCACCAACGCGGCTAGATCAGCCCCAGCATTTT.